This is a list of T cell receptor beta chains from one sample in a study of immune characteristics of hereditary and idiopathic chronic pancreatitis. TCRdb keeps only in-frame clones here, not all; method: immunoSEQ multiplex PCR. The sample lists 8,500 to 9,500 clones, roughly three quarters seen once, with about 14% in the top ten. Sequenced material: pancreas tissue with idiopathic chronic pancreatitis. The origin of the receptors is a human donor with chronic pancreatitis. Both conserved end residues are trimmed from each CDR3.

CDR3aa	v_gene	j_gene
ASSIRGWSGDEQY	TRBV19	TRBJ2-7
ASSFIVGGGAIGRDTQY	TRBV5-1	TRBJ2-3
ASSQDRTGAETQY	TRBV4-2	TRBJ2-5
ASSQDRPSPLH	TRBV4-3	TRBJ1-6
ASRLGTDTQY	TRBV5-1	TRBJ2-3
ASKGQRNTGELF	TRBV6-4	TRBJ2-2
ASSPQGSSYNEQF	TRBV6-6	TRBJ2-1
ASSYPGPPGGSPLH	TRBV6-2/TRBV6-3	TRBJ1-6
ASSFRDRIINSPLH	TRBV5-6	TRBJ1-6
ASSLGADTQY	TRBV7-8	TRBJ2-3
ASEVGDLTDTQY	TRBV6-5	TRBJ2-3
ASSPAAGQSYSRYGYT	TRBV5-6	TRBJ1-2
ASSQDSIYNEQF	TRBV9	TRBJ2-1
AGSGTSPLTGDTQY	TRBV7-2	TRBJ2-3
ASSKQGAGPSSYNEQF	TRBV19	TRBJ2-1
ASSGDPGQGGNYGYT	TRBV9	TRBJ1-2
ASSREGLNEQF	TRBV28	TRBJ2-1
SVDRGGLYGYT	TRBV29-1	TRBJ1-2
ASSNVQPNTGELF	TRBV5-6	TRBJ2-2
ASSPRREDSPLH	TRBV18	TRBJ1-6
ASTPSGFPEQF	TRBV19	TRBJ2-1
ASSFLAGGQDEQF	TRBV5-1	TRBJ2-1
ASRGPSTDTQY	TRBV2	TRBJ2-3
ASSFTRTDTQY	TRBV12-3/TRBV12-4	TRBJ2-3
AFLDGTNEKLF	TRBV30	TRBJ1-4
ATGNREGTEAF	TRBV19	TRBJ1-1
ASSWDTGELF	TRBV5-4	TRBJ2-2
ASTRTTHYNEQF	TRBV6-5	TRBJ2-1
ASSETSGQGNRGELF	TRBV9	TRBJ2-2
ASSSGRRTTEAF	TRBV27	TRBJ1-1
ASRMGDYGYT	TRBV28	TRBJ1-2
ASSFGALRNQPQH	TRBV28	TRBJ1-5
ASSEASGGVYEQY	TRBV6-1	TRBJ2-7
ATFGGRGNEQF	TRBV7-9	TRBJ2-1
ASSQQRGFPWLF	TRBV4-3	TRBJ2-2
ASRFDSNTEAF	TRBV10-2	TRBJ1-1
ASSIDREGHQAF	TRBV19	TRBJ1-1
ASRGGTGELF	TRBV2	TRBJ2-2
ASSRGSSGGPDTQY	TRBV19	TRBJ2-3
ASSSTGSRYTIY	TRBV6-2/TRBV6-3	TRBJ1-3
ASSKAVDSSGDSYNEQF	TRBV21-1	TRBJ2-1
ASARSNTEAF	TRBV2	TRBJ1-1
ASSRHVTDGYT	TRBV6-6	TRBJ1-2
ASSLRQGMRNSPLH	TRBV5-4	TRBJ1-6
ASRRQGQETQY	TRBV21-1	TRBJ2-5
ASSRSLRGGGNEQF	TRBV4-2	TRBJ2-1
ASRPPGRNGYT	TRBV27	TRBJ1-2